This TCR beta chain was profiled in a study of blood T cell repertoires in COVID-19 (dated by TCRdb to about 2020). About the investigation overall: Collaborator samples came from the United States, Italy and Spain and covered acute and convalescent phases of COVID-19. The material from the prospective study consisted of cDNA or gDNA derived from T cells, B-cell-depleted T cells, or PBMCs. Deeply sampled blood TCRbeta repertoires from subjects exposed to, actively infected with, or recovered from COVID-19 were included in the dataset. The repertoires were released in a freely available public database meant as a resource for research on the immune response to SARS-CoV-2. The samples were drawn from the first 160 participants of the ongoing ImmuneRACE study and from 1,254 subjects provided by 6 global collaborators. Sample metadata almost always included a de-identified subject ID, COVID-19 status, age in years and sex. Where HLA class I and class II types were available, the types were taken from metadata supplied by the sample provider, not from assay-based typing.

TCRbeta CDR3 regions were amplified from genomic DNA by means of the immunoSEQ Assay, a bias-controlled multiplex PCR. The source study handled its data this way. The number of nucleated cells in each sample was estimated from the amplification of reference gene primers within the assay. Sequence reads were collapsed and filtered to measure the absolute abundance of every unique TCRbeta CDR3 rearrangement. For each sample, productive Simpson clonality was calculated as the square root of Simpson's diversity index across productive rearrangements. Entries here come from immuneACCESS through TCRdb and include only in-frame sequences with V and J called. Some clones fail to appear in such tables; in the studies checked, an unresolved V gene covers under half of the shortfall, and the cause of the remainder is unknown. The D gene and trimming were derived from the DNA, and the V and J assignments and clone size from that table. The sample records 300,000 to 450,000 clones, 80% to 90% of which are singletons. Jointly, the top ten make up over 2% of the sample.

In Seattle, one collaborating source enrolled patients while the infection was active and tracked those patients longitudinally over the course of disease. Each collaborating institution followed its own protocols to collect whole blood in K2EDTA tubes. For TCRbeta analysis, collaborator samples were shipped as frozen whole blood, as isolated PBMCs, or as DNA extracted from either sample type. For this clone: Its antigen has not been determined. The input lacks base qualities; no much larger clone sits a single base away.

Results the study describes overall, beyond this receptor: The quantity of clinical and demographic metadata differed by source and by participant and was supplied without curation.

The CDR3 measures 17 amino acids from cysteine to phenylalanine. Only the CDR3 part of the read is kept: 51 bases, read in frame from the first base. Sequences LNHNV (CDR1) and YYDKDF (CDR2) are obtained from the germline V gene (reference sequence). V is pruned by 2 bases and J by 2 bases, leaving 7 bases of the junction without a gene match. The V and J segments used are TRBV15 and TRBJ2-2; TRBD1 aligns with 8 central bases. The receptor was derived from a woman in her sixties or seventies with COVID-19, enrolled during active disease. The material sequenced was peripheral blood. The sequenced DNA is TGTGCCACCAGCAGACTATCCGACAGGGGTAACACCGGGGAGCTGTTTTTT. Its translation is CATSRLSDRGNTGELFF.